This entry lists 16 T cell receptor beta chains sequenced from one sample in a study of cytomegalovirus exposure and HLA in healthy donors. The PCR contained 60 Vbeta and 13 Jbeta primers. Libraries were prepared by immunoSEQ multiplex PCR; TCRdb keeps only in-frame clonotypes and omits some of them. This sample carries 150,000 to 200,000 clones, about four fifths of them seen once, and the ten largest clones take around 0.41%. Specimen: PBMCs. Receptors originate from a boy aged 2-9 years in good health and CMV-seronegative.

This clone was seen a single time. The chain couples TRBV13 to TRBJ2-3; 7 bases match TRBD1. CDR3 length: 15 amino acids. The V gene's germline CDR1 is PRHDT and CDR2 FYEKMQ (reference sequence). V shed 5 bases, J shed 6 bases, and the junction held 11 bases outside the gene matches. The CDR3 bases are TGTGCCAGCAGCCCCTCGGGACAGTACTCGGATACGCAGTATTTT. This gives the protein CASSPSGQYSDTQYF.

V is TRBV5-4 and J is TRBJ2-3; 10 bases map to TRBD1. Germline CDR1 is SGHNT and CDR2 is YYREEE (reference sequence). Trimming cost V 0 bases and J 1 base; bases outside gene matches: 5. The length of the CDR3 is 17 residues. The CDR3, as DNA: TGTGCCAGCAGCTTGGGACGACAGGGGGCAGGCACAGATACGCAGTATTTT. This codes for CASSLGRQGAGTDTQYF.

This rearrangement joins TRBV28 to TRBJ2-3, with 8 bases fitting TRBD2. Germline CDR1 reads MDHEN; CDR2 reads SYDVKM. V dropped 2 bases and J dropped 6; count of bases not matched to a gene: 7. The CDR3 totals 15 residues. This CDR3 reads CASSLASGSGDTQYF. The CDR3 nucleotides are TGTGCCAGCAGTTTAGCGAGCGGGAGCGGGGATACGCAGTATTTT.

This chain links TRBV16 with TRBJ2-2, with TRBD1 as a possible D gene (6 bases). V was cut by 2 bases and J by 4 bases, with 11 bases left in between. In germline, CDR1 is KGHSY, CDR2 FQNENV. The CDR3 has 15 residues. In DNA, the CDR3 is TGTGCCAGCAGCCAACTTACAGGGATCACCGGGGAGCTGTTTTTT. Translated: CASSQLTGITGELFF.

The V gene is TRBV2, the J gene TRBJ2-5; 14 bases agree with TRBD2. The ends lost 6 bases at V and 13 bases at J; junction bases unmatched: 10. The CDR3 covers 14 residues. Looked up from germline, CDR1 is SNHLY and CDR2 is FYNNEI. CDR3 coding DNA: TGTGCCAGCAGGCGACTAGCGGGAGGGGTTGCTGGGTACTTC. Translating it yields CASRRLAGGVAGYF.

The chain is built from TRBV7-8 and TRBJ1-1, with 8 positions matching TRBD1. Trimming at V came to 4 bases and at J to 3 bases, leaving 10 bases not matched to a gene. This CDR3 contains 16 residues. Germline V gives CDR1 SGHVS, CDR2 FQNEAQ. Here the CDR3 reads CASSSIAGGKDTEAFF. In DNA, the CDR3 is TGTGCCAGCAGCTCGATAGCAGGGGGCAAGGACACTGAAGCTTTCTTT.

This chain connects TRBV9 to TRBJ2-3; TRBD2 might be the D (6 bases). The CDR3 is made up of 15 amino acids. Germline CDR1 and CDR2: SGDLS and YYNGEE. The V and J ends lost 3 bases and 0 bases respectively, with 11 bases between them. The CDR3 region is CASSADSGSTDTQYF. DNA for the CDR3: TGTGCCAGCAGCGCGGATAGCGGTAGCACAGATACGCAGTATTTT.

The V gene is TRBV4-1, the J gene TRBJ2-3, with TRBD2 matching over 8 bases. CDR1 is MGHRA and CDR2 is YSYEKL in the germline V gene. This CDR3 region has 14 residues. Trimming at V came to 0 bases and at J to 7 bases, leaving 3 bases not matched to a gene. The DNA for the CDR3 is TGCGCCAGCAGCCAAGAAACTAGCGGCAATACGCAGTATTTT. Amino acids: CASSQETSGNTQYF.

The DNA of the CDR3 is TGTGCCAGCAGCCACCTCGTCGGGTTTGGAAAAGAGACCCAGTACTTC. Translation gives CASSHLVGFGKETQYF. The genes are TRBV4-2 and TRBJ2-5; no firm D call. Trimming left V 3 bases short and J 3 bases short, with 17 bases between. The CDR3 is 16 residues long. Germline CDR1 reads LGHNA; CDR2 reads YNFKEQ.

The rearrangement joins TRBV28 to TRBJ2-7; 8 nucleotides match TRBD1. The germline V gene has CDR1 MDHEN and CDR2 SYDVKM. The junction had 6 bases not matched to a gene; V was cut back by 5 bases and J by 3 bases. This CDR3 has 14 residues. CDR3 in amino acids: CASSPDRVFYEQYF. CDR3 sequence (DNA): TGTGCCAGCAGTCCGGACAGGGTCTTCTACGAGCAGTACTTC.

This chain links TRBV6-1 with TRBJ1-2, with 9 nucleotides matching TRBD1. Unmatched junction bases numbered 9, after V lost 3 bases and J lost 4 bases. CDR3 length: 16 amino acids. The germline gives CDR1 MNHNS, CDR2 SASEGT. CDR3 sequence reads: CASSEATTGGTYGYTF. DNA for the CDR3: TGTGCCAGCAGTGAGGCCACAACAGGGGGCACCTATGGCTACACCTTC.

The rearrangement uses TRBV6-6 and TRBJ2-1; 13 nucleotides line up with TRBD2. J lost 6 bases, V lost 6 bases, and 5 bases had no gene match. The CDR3 consists of 15 residues. Germline V lookup: CDR1 MNHNY, CDR2 SVGAGI (reference sequence). This CDR3 is CASRLTSGRFNEQFF. DNA of the CDR3: TGTGCCAGCAGGTTGACTAGCGGGAGGTTCAATGAGCAGTTCTTC.

The chain has TRBV28 and TRBJ2-1; TRBD1 is a possible D gene (7 bases). CDR3 length: 19 residues. The ends were cut back, 3 bases at V and 4 bases at J, with 25 bases in the middle. Germline V lookup: CDR1 MDHEN, CDR2 SYDVKM. The CDR3 here is CASSFRRGGGRDLYNEQFF. The CDR3 nucleotides read TGTGCCAGCAGTTTTCGGAGAGGGGGCGGGCGGGACCTATACAATGAGCAGTTCTTC.

This clone has just one count. This chain connects TRBV14 to TRBJ1-1; D perhaps matches TRBD1 (6 bases). The CDR3 sequence is 13 residues long. The germline gives CDR1 SGHDN, CDR2 FVKESK. Deletions cut 6 bases from V and 3 bases from J, with 11 bases between. The CDR3 region has the DNA TGTGCCAGCAGATCGACAGGCTACACTGAAGCTTTCTTT. This encodes CASRSTGYTEAFF.

This rearrangement joins TRBV10-3 to TRBJ1-1, with 9 bases that match TRBD1. This CDR3 has 15 residues. V shed 6 bases, J shed 0 bases, and the junction held 5 bases outside the gene matches. Germline V gives CDR1 ENHRY, CDR2 SYGVKD. CDR3 region: CAIRQQGAMNTEAFF. The CDR3 nucleotides are TGTGCCATCAGGCAACAGGGGGCAATGAACACTGAAGCTTTCTTT.

Concerning this clone: Distinct nucleotide sequences in the sample also encode this CDR3. This chain joins TRBV27 and TRBJ2-1; no reliable D call. CDR1 MNHEY and CDR2 SMNVEV come from the germline V gene (reference sequence). Between the trimmed V and J ends, which lost 3 bases and 1 base, there was a span of 4 bases. This CDR3 spans 13 amino acids. The CDR3: CASSLSSYNEQFF. CDR3 DNA: TGTGCCAGCAGTTTGTCATCCTACAATGAGCAGTTCTTC.